Listed below are T cell receptor beta chains from one sample, sequenced in a study of cytomegalovirus exposure and HLA in healthy donors. TCRdb's copy holds only in-frame clones and misses some; the assay was immunoSEQ multiplex PCR. The data hold around 200,000 clones, with about 79% observed a single time. The specimen was PBMCs. These receptor sequences come from a woman between 50 and 59 years old in good health and CMV-seronegative. CDR3s include the opening cysteine and the closing phenylalanine or tryptophan. A D gene is named only where the DNA matches it firmly. Where a row states a size, it is once, few, many or the class of an expanded clone; other rows omit it.

TRBJ2-7	.	.	TRBV4-3	CASSQGGQGAYEQYF	TGCGCCAGCAGCCAAGGCGGACAAGGGGCCTACGAGCAGTACTTC
TRBJ1-1	.	.	TRBV29-1	CSVSDIVRNTEAFF	TGCAGCGTATCAGACATCGTAAGGAACACTGAAGCTTTCTTT
TRBJ2-7	.	.	TRBV21-1	CASSKSRDSTYEQYF	TGTGCCAGCAGCAAATCCCGGGACAGTACCTACGAGCAGTACTTC
TRBJ1-3	.	.	TRBV9	CASSADMSSGNTIYF	TGTGCCAGCAGCGCCGACATGAGCTCTGGAAACACCATATATTTT
TRBJ2-4	.	.	TRBV19	CASSPRLFAIQYF	TGTGCCAGTAGTCCCAGACTATTCGCCATTCAGTACTTC
TRBJ1-6	.	.	TRBV5-6	CASSLLEGMANSPLHF	TGTGCCAGCAGCTTGTTGGAGGGAATGGCTAATTCACCCCTCCACTTT
TRBJ2-7	.	.	TRBV5-1	CASSPDSPALYEQYF	TGCGCCAGCAGTCCCGACTCCCCTGCCCTCTACGAGCAGTACTTC
TRBJ1-3	.	.	TRBV7-2	CASSRSGTSSGNTIYF	TGTGCCAGCAGCAGATCCGGGACAAGCTCTGGAAACACCATATATTTT
TRBJ1-1	.	TRBD1	TRBV6-1	CASSETGALNTEAFF	TGTGCCAGCAGTGAGACAGGGGCTCTGAACACTGAAGCTTTCTTT
TRBJ2-2	.	TRBD2	TRBV28	CASNRGENTGELFF	TGTGCCAGCAACCGGGGGGAGAACACCGGGGAGCTGTTTTTT
TRBJ2-7	few	.	TRBV13	CASSASGQGEDEQYF	TGTGCCAGCAGCGCCTCGGGACAAGGTGAGGACGAGCAGTACTTC
TRBJ2-5	once	TRBD2	TRBV7-2	CASRPVGGQETQYF	TGTGCCAGCAGACCTGTGGGGGGGCAAGAGACCCAGTACTTC
TRBJ1-6	.	.	TRBV29-1	CSVCSGVGSPLHF	TGCAGCGTTTGTTCGGGGGTCGGCTCCCCCCTCCACTTT
TRBJ2-7	.	.	TRBV2	CAVQPGSNSYEQYF	TGTGCCGTACAGCCAGGGTCGAATTCCTACGAGCAGTACTTC
TRBJ2-7	.	.	TRBV5-1	CASSLRTDPYEQYF	TGCGCCAGCAGCTTGCGGACAGACCCCTACGAGCAGTACTTC
TRBJ2-7	.	TRBD2	TRBV2	CASASGVTYEQYF	TGTGCCAGCGCTAGCGGGGTTACCTACGAGCAGTACTTC
TRBJ2-7	.	.	TRBV5-6	CASSLAGRQPDEQYF	TGTGCCAGCAGCTTGGCGGGGAGGCAGCCCGACGAGCAGTACTTC
TRBJ2-2	.	.	TRBV18	CASSPQGFAGELFF	TGTGCCAGCTCACCCCAGGGGTTCGCCGGGGAGCTGTTTTTT
TRBJ2-3	.	.	TRBV25-1	CASSDGPVVSADTQYF	TGTGCCAGCAGTGACGGACCTGTCGTTAGCGCAGATACGCAGTATTTT
TRBJ1-2	.	TRBD1	TRBV6-5	CASSYSGTANYGYTF	TGTGCCAGCAGTTACTCCGGGACAGCGAACTATGGCTACACCTTC
TRBJ1-6	.	.	TRBV18	CASSRSPEPYNSPLHF	TGTGCCAGCTCGAGGAGTCCGGAGCCCTATAATTCACCCCTCCACTTT
TRBJ2-7	.	.	TRBV19	CASRSSRGTPYEQYF	TGTGCCAGTAGGAGCTCTCGAGGGACACCCTACGAGCAGTACTTC
TRBJ2-1	.	TRBD1	TRBV9	CASSVVPEQGAAEQFF	TGTGCCAGCAGCGTAGTTCCGGAACAGGGGGCGGCTGAGCAGTTCTTC
TRBJ2-5	.	TRBD2	TRBV9	CASSPGTSGGAVETQYF	TGTGCCAGCAGCCCCGGGACTAGCGGGGGGGCAGTAGAGACCCAGTACTTC
TRBJ2-3	.	TRBD1	TRBV5-1	CASSLDQGANTQYF	TGCGCCAGCAGCTTGGATCAGGGGGCGAATACGCAGTATTTT
TRBJ2-7	.	TRBD2	TRBV2	CASSPLGLAGIYEQYF	TGTGCCAGCAGCCCATTGGGACTAGCGGGGATTTACGAGCAGTACTTC
TRBJ2-6	.	.	TRBV9	CASSVGGGVGANVLTF	TGTGCCAGCAGCGTAGGGGGCGGGGTTGGGGCCAACGTCCTGACTTTC
TRBJ2-1	.	TRBD2	TRBV9	CASSALAGGLYYEQFF	TGTGCCAGCAGCGCTTTAGCGGGGGGGCTTTACTATGAGCAGTTCTTC
TRBJ2-2	.	.	TRBV28	CASRRTGGNTGEPFF	TGTGCCAGCAGGCGGACAGGCGGGAACACCGGGGAGCCGTTTTTT
TRBJ1-6	.	.	TRBV28	CASSLDGGRSPLHF	TGTGCCAGCAGTTTAGACGGGGGACGTTCACCCCTCCACTTT
TRBJ1-4	.	TRBD1	TRBV18	CASSQAGTGNLRNEKLFF	TGTGCCAGCTCACAAGCCGGGACAGGCAACCTCAGGAATGAAAAACTGTTTTTT
TRBJ1-1	.	.	TRBV7-9	CSSSLWSGDTEAFF	TGTTCCAGCAGCTTATGGTCAGGGGACACTGAAGCTTTCTTT
TRBJ1-1	.	TRBD1	TRBV29-1	CSVGGTGRNTEAFF	TGCAGCGTTGGAGGGACAGGGAGGAACACTGAAGCTTTCTTT
TRBJ1-3	.	.	TRBV25-1	CASSVGAGNTIYF	TGTGCCAGCAGCGTAGGGGCTGGAAACACCATATATTTT
TRBJ1-6	once	.	TRBV5-1	CASSLGGNSPLHF	TGCGCCAGCAGCTTGGGAGGGAATTCACCCCTCCACTTT
TRBJ2-7	.	TRBD1	TRBV5-1	CASSLEGTGTYEQYF	TGCGCCAGCAGCTTGGAGGGGACAGGAACCTACGAGCAGTACTTC
TRBJ2-7	.	.	TRBV29-1	CSARASYEQYF	TGCAGCGCACGAGCCTCCTACGAGCAGTACTTC
TRBJ1-2	.	.	TRBV7-9	CASSLQGTVGGYTF	TGTGCCAGCAGCTTACAGGGAACGGTCGGGGGCTACACCTTC
TRBJ2-7	.	TRBD1	TRBV5-1	CASTARAGQGVSEQYF	TGCGCCAGCACCGCCCGGGCGGGACAGGGGGTCTCCGAGCAGTACTTC
TRBJ2-7	few	.	TRBV5-1	CASSLAQGATYEQYF	TGCGCCAGCAGCTTGGCTCAGGGCGCCACCTACGAGCAGTACTTC
TRBJ1-1	.	TRBD1	TRBV7-9	CASSKGTGVPEAFF	TGTGCCAGCAGCAAAGGGACAGGGGTACCTGAAGCTTTCTTT
TRBJ2-7	.	.	TRBV19	CASSTTPSYEQYF	TGTGCCAGTTCCACGACTCCTTCCTACGAGCAGTACTTC
TRBJ2-3	.	.	TRBV4-3	CASSQDGMNGDTQYF	TGCGCCAGCAGCCAAGATGGTATGAACGGAGATACGCAGTATTTT
TRBJ2-5	once	.	TRBV7-5	CARSLEELTGLHQETQYF	TGTGCCAGAAGCTTAGAAGAACTCACGGGACTACACCAAGAGACCCAGTACTTC
TRBJ2-2	.	.	TRBV30	CAWRDGLKRAGELFF	TGTGCCTGGAGGGATGGACTGAAGAGGGCCGGGGAGCTGTTTTTT
TRBJ2-7	.	TRBD1	TRBV28	CASSSTGDVSYEQYF	TGTGCCAGCAGTTCCACAGGGGACGTCTCCTACGAGCAGTACTTC